This entry lists 31 T cell receptor beta chains sequenced from one sample in a study of blood T cell repertoires in COVID-19. Assay used: immunoSEQ multiplex PCR; TCRdb lists only in-frame clones, some missing. The sample lists under 150,000 clones, approximately 77% occurring once. Material for sequencing was peripheral blood. The receptors come from a man older than 75 with acute or convalescent COVID-19.

The rearrangement uses TRBV29-1 and TRBJ2-2, with D possibly TRBD1 on 5 matching bases. This CDR3 contains 13 residues. V was shortened by 0 bases and J by 6 bases, with 8 bases between the two germline ends. Germline V gene data show CDR1 as SQVTM and CDR2 as ANQGSEA. DNA of the CDR3: TGCAGCGTTGAAGACAGGGTAGCCGGGGAGCTGTTTTTT. Amino acid sequence: CSVEDRVAGELFF.

The chain uses TRBV15 and TRBJ2-1; D is ambiguous. Trimming took 0 bases from V and 7 from J, leaving 16 bases between them. Germline CDR1 is LNHNV and CDR2 is YYDKDF (reference sequence). The length of the CDR3 is 16 residues. CDR3: CATSRERPPIGNEQFF. Here the CDR3 DNA reads TGTGCCACCAGCAGAGAGAGACCGCCTATCGGGAATGAGCAGTTCTTC. The whole variable domain, filled in from reference TRBV15 and TRBJ2-1, reads DAMVIQNPRYQVTQFGKPVTLSCSQTLNHNVMYWYQQKSSQAPKLLFHYYDKDFNNEADTPDNFQSRRPNTSFCFLDIRSPGLGDTAMYLCATSRERPPIGNEQFFGPGTRLTVL.

The J gene is TRBJ2-1, the V gene TRBV11-3; D gene ambiguous. From germline, CDR1 is SGHNT and CDR2 YENEEA. Deletions cut 5 bases from V and 5 bases from J, with 7 bases between. The length of the CDR3 is 12 residues. The CDR3 DNA sequence: TGTGCCAGCAGCGGCAGAAACAATGAGCAGTTCTTC. Encoded protein: CASSGRNNEQFF.

The chain has TRBV28 and TRBJ1-5; 7 bases fit TRBD1. With 6 bases clipped from V and 3 bases from J, the junction kept 11 bases outside the gene matches. Germline assignment: CDR1 MDHEN and CDR2 SYDVKM. The CDR3 has 16 amino acids. The DNA for the CDR3 is TGTGCCAGCAGACCCAATACAGGGGTCGACAATCAGCCCCAGCATTTT. This sequence encodes CASRPNTGVDNQPQHF. Drawing the rest from reference TRBV28 and TRBJ1-5, the complete variable domain is DVKVTQSSRYLVKRTGEKVFLECVQDMDHENMFWYRQDPGLGLRLIYFSYDVKMKEKGDIPEGYSVSREKKERFSLILESASTNQTSMYLCASRPNTGVDNQPQHFGDGTRLSIL.

The chain joins TRBV7-9 to TRBJ1-6; D is uncertain. The CDR3 consists of 13 residues. CDR1 is SEHNR, CDR2 FQNEAQ, per germline (reference sequence). V was pared by 4 bases and J by 7 bases, with 8 bases between. CDR3 residues: CASSSQANSPLHF. CDR3 DNA: TGTGCCAGCAGCTCCCAAGCAAATTCACCCCTCCACTTT.

The chain combines TRBV18 with TRBJ2-6; D call uncertain. Between the trimmed V and J ends, which lost 3 bases and 0 bases, there was a span of 3 bases. This CDR3 spans 14 amino acids. CDR1 is KGHSH and CDR2 is LQKENI in the germline V gene. CDR3 nucleotide sequence: TGTGCCAGCTCACCCTCCTCTGGGGCCAACGTCCTGACTTTC. Translated: CASSPSSGANVLTF.

This rearrangement joins TRBV19 to TRBJ2-1; 11 bases align to TRBD2. J gave up 4 bases and V 7 bases, and 9 bases lay outside the gene matches. Looked up from germline, CDR1 is LNHDA and CDR2 is SQIVND (reference sequence). The CDR3 is made up of 16 amino acids. CDR3 protein: CASKSRTSGGYNEQFF. For the CDR3, the DNA is TGTGCCAGTAAGTCCCGTACTAGCGGGGGTTACAATGAGCAGTTCTTC.

The sample holds many counts of this clone. The chain has TRBV7-8 and TRBJ2-5; 13 bases map to TRBD2. The CDR3 extends over 16 amino acids. Trimming removed 5 bases from V and 5 bases from J; junction bases left unmatched: 8. Germline values: CDR1 SGHVS, CDR2 FQNEAQ. CDR3 in DNA: TGTGCCAGCAGCCGAACTAGCGGGGGGGCCCTGGAGACCCAGTACTTC. Translation gives CASSRTSGGALETQYF.

The chain links TRBV30 to TRBJ1-5; tentative D call: TRBD1 (6 bases). The CDR3 sequence is 13 residues long. Germline assignment: CDR1 GTSNPN and CDR2 SVGIG (reference sequence). The ends were cut back, 5 bases at V and 4 bases at J, with 12 bases in the middle. In DNA form, the CDR3 reads TGTGCCTGGGGGGGCCAGATAAATCAGCCCCAGCATTTT. It translates to CAWGGQINQPQHF.

The chain joins TRBV21-1 to TRBJ2-6; the listed D gene, TRBD1, was not tested against the DNA. TRBV21-1 is given as a pseudogene. The CDR3 sequence is 18 residues long. The CDR3 here is CASSKEGTGSSGANVLTF. The CDR3 bases are TGTGCCAGCAGCAAAGAGGGGACAGGAAGCTCTGGGGCCAACGTCCTGACTTTC.

The rearrangement links TRBV6-1 to TRBJ1-5; TRBD1 agrees at 7 bases. Germline loops: CDR1 MNHNS, CDR2 SASEGT. The V gene end was trimmed by 5 bases and the J gene end by 0 bases; junction bases not matched to a gene: 4. This CDR3 region has 15 residues. The CDR3 DNA is TGTGCCAGCAGTCGGGACAGAGTTAGCAATCAGCCCCAGCATTTT. This gives the protein CASSRDRVSNQPQHF.

This rearrangement joins TRBV28 to TRBJ1-1; D is uncertain. Germline loops: CDR1 MDHEN, CDR2 SYDVKM. V was pared by 2 bases and J by 4 bases, with 11 bases between. The CDR3 loop spans 14 amino acids. The CDR3, as DNA: TGTGCCAGCAGTTTAAAGCCCGTTATCACTGAAGCTTTCTTT. This translates into CASSLKPVITEAFF.

This clone has just a few counts. The V call is TRBV4-1, the J call TRBJ1-6; D perhaps matches TRBD1 (5 bases). Trimming cost V 0 bases and J 10 bases, with 10 bases left between them. Germline assignment: CDR1 MGHRA and CDR2 YSYEKL. This CDR3 comprises 14 residues. In DNA, the CDR3 is TGCGCCAGCAGCCAAGATCGGGGGTTCTCACCCCTCCACTTT. As protein: CASSQDRGFSPLHF.

This clone was detected only a few times. J is TRBJ2-5 and V is TRBV2; TRBD2 agrees at 8 bases. The CDR3 has 15 amino acids. V lost 6 bases and J lost 0; bases outside the gene matches: 6. CDR1 SNHLY and CDR2 FYNNEI come from the germline V gene. CDR3 bases: TGTGCCAGCAGGAGAGTCGGGAGGGACCAAGAGACCCAGTACTTC. Its protein is CASRRVGRDQETQYF.

The sample holds a few counts of this clone. The rearrangement links TRBV7-2 to TRBJ2-7; tentatively, D is TRBD2 (5 bases). V shed 2 bases and J shed 0 bases, with 11 bases lying between them. Germline lookup yields CDR1 SGHTA and CDR2 FQGNSA. The CDR3 runs to 15 residues. The CDR3 sequence: CASSLRAGPSYEQYF. For the CDR3, the DNA is TGTGCCAGCAGCTTACGGGCGGGTCCCTCCTACGAGCAGTACTTC.

This clone has just one count. The chain combines TRBV21-1 with TRBJ2-5; the table gives TRBD1 as D, unverified against the DNA. TRBV21-1 is annotated as a pseudogene. The CDR3 sequence is 16 residues long. This CDR3 is CASSKGDRVGQETQYF. The CDR3 DNA reads TGTGCCAGCAGCAAAGGGGACAGGGTCGGCCAAGAGACCCAGTACTTC.

In its sample, this clone was seen a few times. The chain recombines TRBV5-1 with TRBJ1-3; D is ambiguous. Trimming removed 4 bases at V and 0 bases at J, with 5 bases between. Germline assignment: CDR1 SGHRS and CDR2 YFSETQ. This CDR3 is 13 amino acids long. The CDR3 reads CASSRASGNTIYF. In nucleotides, the CDR3 is TGCGCCAGCAGCCGAGCCTCTGGAAACACCATATATTTT.

This rearrangement joins TRBV24-1 to TRBJ2-1; 9 bases map to TRBD1. The CDR3 contains 15 residues. The V segment lost 4 bases and the J segment 9 bases; nucleotides outside the gene matches: 9. Per germline, CDR1 KGHDR and CDR2 SFDVKD. The CDR3 DNA reads TGTGCCACCAGTGAAGGGGGACAGGGCGGAGGTGAGCAGTTCTTC. Translated, it gives CATSEGGQGGGEQFF.

The V call is TRBV7-2, the J call TRBJ2-1; possible D gene TRBD1, 5 bases. Germline CDR1 and CDR2: SGHTA and FQGNSA. This CDR3 comprises 16 residues. Trimming took 4 bases from V and 0 from J, leaving 13 bases between them. CDR3: CASSYYRTSSYNEQFF. The CDR3 DNA reads as TGTGCCAGCAGCTACTACAGGACGAGCTCCTACAATGAGCAGTTCTTC.

This clone was detected only a few times. CDR3: CARPEGPEAFF. The CDR3 region has the DNA TGTGCCAGGCCGGAGGGGCCTGAAGCTTTCTTT. The chain uses TRBV6-4 and TRBJ1-1; weak D call: TRBD1 (5 bases). Germline-derived CDR1 and CDR2 are MRHNA and SNTAGT. Trimming pared 9 bases from V and 6 bases from J, leaving 11 bases between. The CDR3 is 11 residues long.

This chain joins TRBV5-1 and TRBJ2-1, with 9 bases matching TRBD1. The CDR3 is 15 residues long. Germline V gene data show CDR1 as SGHRS and CDR2 as YFSETQ. The ends lost 0 bases at V and 4 bases at J; junction bases unmatched: 2. The CDR3 protein is CASSLGGQGYNEQFF. DNA of the CDR3: TGCGCCAGCAGCTTGGGGGGACAGGGATACAATGAGCAGTTCTTC.

CDR3 nucleotide sequence: TGTGCCAGCTCACCCTCGGGACACCCTTTGAACACTGAAGCTTTCTTT. Translating it yields CASSPSGHPLNTEAFF. The chain combines TRBV18 with TRBJ1-1, with a tentative D call TRBD1 (6 bases). CDR1 is KGHSH, CDR2 LQKENI, per germline. Trimming cost V 3 bases and J 0 bases, with 14 bases left between them. This CDR3 comprises 16 residues.

V usage is TRBV6-6 and J usage is TRBJ1-3; 8 bases agree with TRBD1. After removal of 5 bases from V and 0 bases from J, the junction contained 12 bases not matched to a gene. CDR1 is MNHNY, CDR2 SVGAGI, per germline (reference sequence). The CDR3 is 18 residues long. The CDR3 sequence is CASSPWTGPYSSGNTIYF. The CDR3 region has the DNA TGTGCCAGCAGTCCCTGGACAGGGCCGTATTCCTCTGGAAACACCATATATTTT.

The chain recombines TRBV5-6 with TRBJ2-5, with D possibly TRBD1 on 5 matching bases. The CDR3 runs to 15 residues. V was pared by 4 bases and J by 0 bases, with 13 bases between. Germline CDR1 is SGHDT and CDR2 is YYEEEE. The CDR3 sequence: CASSPRQWYQETQYF. The CDR3 nucleotides read TGTGCCAGCAGCCCGAGACAGTGGTACCAAGAGACCCAGTACTTC. Full variable domain (remainder filled in from reference TRBV5-6 and TRBJ2-5): DAGVTQSPTHLIKTRGQQVTLRCSPKSGHDTVSWYQQALGQGPQFIFQYYEEEERQRGNFPDRFSGHQFPNYSSELNVNALLLGDSALYLCASSPRQWYQETQYFGPGTRLLVL.

This rearrangement joins TRBV15 to TRBJ2-7; 9 nucleotides match TRBD1. J gave up 5 bases and V 1 base, and 9 bases lay outside the gene matches. Germline CDR1 LNHNV, CDR2 YYDKDF (reference sequence). The CDR3 is 16 amino acids. The CDR3 loop reads CATSRVGTGKDHEQYF. CDR3 in DNA: TGTGCCACCAGCAGAGTTGGGACAGGGAAGGACCACGAGCAGTACTTC.

The rearrangement joins TRBV6-5 to TRBJ2-3, with 8 bases fitting TRBD2. The CDR3 has 13 residues. CDR1 is MNHEY and CDR2 is SVGAGI in the germline V gene. V gave up 7 bases and J gave up 8 bases; unmatched junction bases: 8. The CDR3 is CASNSGGVGTQYF. The DNA of the CDR3 is TGTGCCAGCAACTCCGGGGGGGTGGGTACGCAGTATTTT.

This chain connects TRBV19 to TRBJ1-4, with a possible D match to TRBD1 (5 bases). The CDR3 spans 15 residues. Germline V gene data show CDR1 as LNHDA and CDR2 as SQIVND (reference sequence). V was trimmed by 5 bases and J by 5 bases, leaving 15 bases between them. The CDR3 sequence: CASSFYRFANEKLFF. In DNA form, the CDR3 reads TGTGCCAGTAGTTTTTACAGGTTCGCCAATGAAAAACTGTTTTTT.

The chain carries TRBV15 and TRBJ2-4; 7 nucleotides line up with TRBD1. Losses at the gene ends were 6 bases for V and 1 base for J; bases not matched to a gene: 9. The CDR3 consists of 16 residues. CDR1 is LNHNV and CDR2 is YYDKDF in the germline V gene (reference sequence). CDR3 protein: CATREGGRLAKNIQYF. For the CDR3, the DNA is TGTGCCACCAGAGAAGGGGGCAGGTTGGCCAAAAACATTCAGTACTTC.

V is TRBV6-5 and J is TRBJ1-3; D is unclear. Germline assignment: CDR1 MNHEY and CDR2 SVGAGI. Trimming shortened V by 2 bases and J by 2 bases, and 10 bases separated the two germline ends. This CDR3 is built from 15 residues. CDR3 nucleotides: TGTGCCAGCAGTTACGCATACACCCCTGGAAACACCATATATTTT. It specifies CASSYAYTPGNTIYF.

This clone has only a few counts. The chain uses TRBV28 and TRBJ1-4; D may be TRBD1 (5 bases). CDR3 length equals 19 residues. Germline assignment: CDR1 MDHEN and CDR2 SYDVKM. V lost 3 bases and J lost 2, with 22 bases in between. CDR3 in DNA: TGTGCCAGCAGTTTGAAGGTTATGCAGGGATGGTGGACTAATGAAAAACTGTTTTTT. This translates into CASSLKVMQGWWTNEKLFF.

V is TRBV7-2 and J is TRBJ2-2, with D possibly being TRBD2 (6 bases). Between the trimmed V and J ends, which lost 3 bases and 2 bases, there was a span of 7 bases. This CDR3 is built from 14 residues. Germline V gene lookup returns CDR1 SGHTA and CDR2 FQGNSA. The CDR3 DNA is TGTGCCAGCAGCTTCGGGACTAACACCGGGGAGCTGTTTTTT. This sequence encodes CASSFGTNTGELFF. Filled out from reference TRBV7-2 and TRBJ2-2, the complete variable domain reads GAGVSQSPSNKVTEKGKDVELRCDPISGHTALYWYRQSLGQGLEFLIYFQGNSAPDKSGLPSDRFSAERTGGSVSTLTIQRTQQEDSAVYLCASSFGTNTGELFFGEGSRLTVL.